The 32 T cell receptor beta chains presented below share a single source sample, sequenced in a study of shared clonotypes between healthy human individuals. The data were produced by immunoSEQ multiplex PCR, yet TCRdb's version contains in-frame clones alone and is incomplete. The sample has around 1,900,000 clones; 80% to 95% are singletons. The naive CD8 fraction comprised CD45RO-negative cells positively selected for CCR7 and excluded terminally differentiated effector memory CD45RA+ cells. The sample taken for sequencing was naive CD8+ T cells from PBMCs. All receptors come from a man aged 18-30 years in good health. Some clones in this sample may be carry-over from other donors' samples.

Note on this clone: In the same sample, other DNA sequences code for this CDR3. The chain has TRBV19 and TRBJ2-1; D is ambiguous. This CDR3 is built from 13 residues. V shed 3 bases and J shed 4 bases, with 7 bases lying between them. The germline CDR1 and CDR2 sequences are LNHDA and SQIVND (reference sequence). Written as DNA, the CDR3 is TGTGCCAGTAGTATTGTCGCGTACAATGAGCAGTTCTTC. It is translated as CASSIVAYNEQFF.

The rearrangement links TRBV6-1 to TRBJ1-5; unclear D gene. This CDR3 contains 12 residues. Trimming shortened V by 2 bases and J by 7 bases, and 6 bases separated the two germline ends. CDR1 is MNHNS, CDR2 SASEGT, per germline. CDR3 sequence: CASSETYQPQHF. The CDR3 coding sequence is TGTGCCAGCAGTGAAACATACCAGCCCCAGCATTTT.

Concerning this clone: Different DNA sequences within this sample yield the same CDR3. The chain links TRBV9 to TRBJ2-5, with TRBD2 matching 8 bases. Per the germline V gene, CDR1 is SGDLS and CDR2 is YYNGEE. The CDR3 has 14 amino acids. Trimming at V came to 3 bases and at J to 1 base, leaving 2 bases not matched to a gene. For the CDR3, the DNA is TGTGCCAGCAGCGCGGGGGGGCCCCAAGAGACCCAGTACTTC. As protein: CASSAGGPQETQYF.

V and J are TRBV7-2 and TRBJ2-2, with TRBD2 as a possible D gene (8 bases). Germline assignment: CDR1 SGHTA and CDR2 FQGNSA. The CDR3 has 16 residues. V gave up 5 bases and J gave up 2 bases, with 15 bases separating them. For the CDR3, the DNA is TGTGCCAGCAGCCCACGGGAGGGGGCAAACACCGGGGAGCTGTTTTTT. Amino acid sequence: CASSPREGANTGELFF.

The CDR3 here is CASTGGFSNQPQHF. In nucleotides, the CDR3 is TGTGCCAGCACTGGAGGGTTTAGCAATCAGCCCCAGCATTTT. The chain recombines TRBV28 with TRBJ1-5; D call uncertain. Trimming removed 7 bases from V and 0 bases from J, with 10 bases in between. Germline V gene sequence: CDR1 MDHEN, CDR2 SYDVKM. The CDR3 is made up of 14 amino acids.

The V and J genes are TRBV7-9 and TRBJ2-5; 10 bases fit TRBD1. From germline, CDR1 is SEHNR and CDR2 FQNEAQ (reference sequence). After removal of 2 bases from V and 5 bases from J, the junction contained 5 bases not matched to a gene. The CDR3 consists of 15 residues. The CDR3 loop is CASSLPGTGVETQYF. CDR3 nucleotides: TGTGCCAGCAGCTTACCCGGGACAGGGGTGGAGACCCAGTACTTC.

The rearrangement joins TRBV7-8 to TRBJ1-4; 9 bases fit TRBD1. Per germline, CDR1 SGHVS and CDR2 FQNEAQ. The length of the CDR3 is 14 residues. J was trimmed by 4 bases and V by 8 bases; bases with no gene match: 5. CDR3 sequence reads: CASGKGQGNEKLFF. The CDR3 nucleotides are TGTGCCAGCGGGAAGGGACAGGGTAATGAAAAACTGTTTTTT.

The genes are TRBV5-4 and TRBJ2-1; 15 nucleotides agree with TRBD2. The trim removed 4 bases at V and 3 bases at J, leaving 2 bases unmatched. The CDR3 length is 16 residues. Germline loops: CDR1 SGHNT, CDR2 YYREEE (reference sequence). The CDR3 is CASSVGLAGGYNEQFF. The CDR3 DNA reads as TGTGCCAGCAGCGTGGGACTAGCGGGAGGCTACAATGAGCAGTTCTTC.

The V gene is TRBV4-3, the J gene TRBJ2-7; D gene ambiguous. The length of the CDR3 is 13 residues. V lost 2 bases, J lost 3 bases, and 8 bases lay in between. The germline CDR1 and CDR2 sequences are LGHNA and YSLEER. The DNA of the CDR3 is TGCGCCAGCAGCCAAAATTACGGCTACGAGCAGTACTTC. This gives the protein CASSQNYGYEQYF.

This sequence joins TRBV4-1 and TRBJ2-7; TRBD1 agrees at 7 bases. V shed 1 base and J 0 bases; nucleotides not matched to a gene: 15. CDR1 and CDR2 (germline): MGHRA, YSYEKL. The CDR3 is 19 amino acids. The CDR3 DNA reads TGCGCCAGCAGCCAAGGCCGAGACAGGGAAGGGGTTTACTCCTACGAGCAGTACTTC. This encodes CASSQGRDREGVYSYEQYF.

This clone showed up just a few times. The genes are TRBV29-1 and TRBJ1-1; no definite D call. Trimming left V 1 base short and J 7 bases short, with 19 bases between. The CDR3 spans 15 residues. Germline V gene lookup returns CDR1 SQVTM and CDR2 ANQGSEA. The CDR3: CSVEGSGLADIEAFF. The CDR3, as DNA: TGCAGCGTTGAAGGGTCGGGCTTAGCAGATATTGAAGCTTTCTTT.

The count of this clone is one. The V and J genes are TRBV7-2 and TRBJ1-1; a possible D gene is TRBD1 (6 bases). The CDR3 is 15 residues long. Trimming pared 5 bases from V and 6 bases from J, leaving 19 bases between. Per the germline V gene, CDR1 is SGHTA and CDR2 is FQGNSA. The CDR3 loop reads CASSQRGGAPPEAFF. The CDR3 region has the DNA TGTGCCAGCAGCCAAAGAGGGGGGGCGCCACCTGAAGCTTTCTTT.

With respect to this clone: Other DNA sequences from this sample encode an identical CDR3 as well. The chain has TRBV27 and TRBJ2-7; 11 nucleotides align to TRBD1. The germline CDR1 and CDR2 sequences are MNHEY and SMNVEV (reference sequence). The length of the CDR3 is 15 residues. J lost 3 bases, V lost 2 bases, and 3 bases had no gene match. The CDR3 region has the DNA TGTGCCAGCAGTTTACGCGGGACAGGGGGCTACGAGCAGTACTTC. It translates to CASSLRGTGGYEQYF.

The V gene is TRBV9, the J gene TRBJ2-1, with TRBD1 identical over 10 bases. J lost 6 bases, V lost 3 bases, and 9 bases had no gene match. CDR1 and CDR2 from the germline V gene are SGDLS and YYNGEE. The CDR3 is 16 amino acids. The CDR3 spells CASSANRDRGFNEQFF. CDR3 in DNA: TGTGCCAGCAGCGCGAACCGGGACAGGGGTTTCAATGAGCAGTTCTTC.

The chain links TRBV9 to TRBJ1-4, with D possibly TRBD1 on 5 matching bases. The CDR3 extends over 14 amino acids. V was clipped by 3 bases and J by 8 bases, with 14 bases between them. The V gene's germline CDR1 is SGDLS and CDR2 YYNGEE. The CDR3 DNA reads TGTGCCAGCAGCGGAAACGGGGGACGCGAAAAACTGTTTTTT. Its translation is CASSGNGGREKLFF.

The rearrangement uses TRBV28 and TRBJ1-1; D ambiguous. The V end was cut by 2 bases, the J end by 1 base, with 5 bases between. Germline lookup yields CDR1 MDHEN and CDR2 SYDVKM. The CDR3 is 13 residues long. The CDR3 DNA reads as TGTGCCAGCAGTTTAAAACAGAACACTGAAGCTTTCTTT. Its translation is CASSLKQNTEAFF.

V gene TRBV29-1 combines with J gene TRBJ2-7, with TRBD2 matching 14 bases. The V gene end was trimmed by 6 bases and the J gene end by 4 bases; junction bases not matched to a gene: 11. The CDR3 is 16 amino acids. Germline V gene lookup returns CDR1 SQVTM and CDR2 ANQGSEA. The CDR3 here is CSVRGPGLAGVYEQYF. CDR3 DNA: TGCAGCGTCAGGGGGCCGGGACTAGCGGGAGTGTACGAGCAGTACTTC.

V gene TRBV7-9 combines with J gene TRBJ2-1; D ambiguous. Trimming cost V 6 bases and J 8 bases, with 11 bases left between them. Germline assignment: CDR1 SEHNR and CDR2 FQNEAQ (reference sequence). The CDR3 length is 12 residues. The CDR3 sequence is CASSPLWDEQFF. The DNA of the CDR3 is TGTGCCAGCAGTCCTCTCTGGGATGAGCAGTTCTTC.

The chain combines TRBV13 with TRBJ1-1; D might be TRBD1 (6 bases). CDR3 length: 14 amino acids. Trimming cost V 6 bases and J 6 bases, with 17 bases left between them. CDR1 PRHDT and CDR2 FYEKMQ come from the germline V gene (reference sequence). DNA for the CDR3: TGTGCCAGCAGGGGGGCGCTTGTGGGCCCTGAAGCTTTCTTT. Translating gives CASRGALVGPEAFF.

The rearrangement joins TRBV9 to TRBJ2-1; D assignment may be TRBD1 or TRBD2 (5 bases each). Germline CDR1 and CDR2: SGDLS and YYNGEE. The CDR3 covers 16 residues. V shed 1 base and J shed 5 bases, with 16 bases lying between them. The CDR3 loop reads CASSVSPGTPHNEQFF. CDR3 in DNA: TGTGCCAGCAGCGTATCTCCAGGGACCCCCCACAATGAGCAGTTCTTC.

The chain carries TRBV6-5 and TRBJ2-1; D possibly corresponds to TRBD1 (7 bases). The V gene lost 11 bases and the J gene lost 15 bases, with 14 bases spanning the gap. The germline V gene encodes CDR1 MNHEY and CDR2 SVGAGI. CDR3 size: 9 residues. The CDR3 spells CAVGGGRFF. The DNA of the CDR3 is TGTGCCGTAGGAGGGGGCAGGTTCTTC.

In its sample, this clone was seen once. At the DNA level, this CDR3 is encoded by other sequences in the same sample as well. The genes are TRBV5-1 and TRBJ2-7; 9 bases agree with TRBD1. The CDR3 extends over 14 amino acids. V was clipped by 3 bases and J by 4 bases; unmatched bases: 5. Germline V lookup: CDR1 SGHRS, CDR2 YFSETQ. The CDR3 region is CASSSGTGPYEQYF. The CDR3 DNA reads as TGCGCCAGCAGCTCCGGGACAGGGCCTTACGAGCAGTACTTC.

V usage is TRBV7-9 and J usage is TRBJ1-2, with TRBD1 identical over 9 bases. J lost 6 bases, V lost 7 bases, and 3 bases had no gene match. This CDR3 comprises 12 residues. Germline CDR1 reads SEHNR; CDR2 reads FQNEAQ (reference sequence). CDR3 nucleotide sequence: TGTGCCAGCACCCGACAGGGGGATGGCTACACCTTC. As protein: CASTRQGDGYTF.

This sequence joins TRBV7-2 and TRBJ2-3; 12 bases align to TRBD2. V trimming: 5 bases; J trimming: 2 bases; junction bases outside the gene matches: 5. The germline gives CDR1 SGHTA, CDR2 FQGNSA. This CDR3 is built from 16 residues. As DNA, the CDR3 is TGTGCCAGCAGCAAACTAGCGGGAGGAATCACAGATACGCAGTATTTT. It is translated as CASSKLAGGITDTQYF.

The V gene is TRBV6-5, the J gene TRBJ1-2; TRBD1 matches at 7 bases. The CDR3 is 15 amino acids. Trimming at V came to 5 bases and at J to 8 bases, leaving 14 bases not matched to a gene. CDR1 is MNHEY and CDR2 is SVGAGI in the germline V gene. In DNA, the CDR3 is TGTGCCAGCAGTAACCACAGGGGACCCGCTTCCGGCTACACCTTC. Translation gives CASSNHRGPASGYTF.

CDR3 in amino acids: CASSSGLAPTGELFF. In DNA form, the CDR3 reads TGTGCCAGCAGCTCCGGACTAGCCCCTACCGGGGAGCTGTTTTTT. V usage is TRBV5-4 and J usage is TRBJ2-2, with 8 bases aligning to TRBD2. Per the germline V gene, CDR1 is SGHNT and CDR2 is YYREEE (reference sequence). V trimming: 3 bases; J trimming: 5 bases; junction bases outside the gene matches: 6. The CDR3 has 15 amino acids.

The rearrangement uses TRBV7-8 and TRBJ1-1; unclear D gene. The ends were cut back, 5 bases at V and 0 bases at J, with 13 bases in the middle. Germline assignment: CDR1 SGHVS and CDR2 FQNEAQ. CDR3 length: 15 residues. CDR3 region: CASSLPKGMNTEAFF. The CDR3 DNA reads TGTGCCAGCAGCCTCCCTAAGGGTATGAACACTGAAGCTTTCTTT.

A note on this clone: Other DNA sequences in the same sample also yield this CDR3. This sequence joins TRBV27 and TRBJ1-1; D gene uncertain. CDR1 is MNHEY, CDR2 SMNVEV, per germline (reference sequence). This CDR3 has 13 amino acids. The V gene lost 1 base and the J gene lost 0 bases, with 3 bases spanning the gap. CDR3 nucleotides: TGTGCCAGCAGTTTATTGGTGAACACTGAAGCTTTCTTT. It is translated as CASSLLVNTEAFF.

The genes are TRBV5-1 and TRBJ2-7; D might be TRBD1 (6 bases). The CDR3 is 18 residues long. The germline V and J ends were trimmed by 4 bases and 7 bases, with 30 bases remaining between them. Germline-derived CDR1 and CDR2 are SGHRS and YFSETQ. This CDR3 is CASSDRPHVGRGLGEQYF. The CDR3 DNA reads TGCGCCAGCAGCGACCGCCCGCATGTAGGCAGGGGATTGGGGGAGCAGTACTTC. Filled out from reference TRBV5-1 and TRBJ2-7, the complete variable domain reads KAGVTQTPRYLIKTRGQQVTLSCSPISGHRSVSWYQQTPGQGLQFLFEYFSETQRNKGNFPGRFSGRQFSNSRSEMNVSTLELGDSALYLCASSDRPHVGRGLGEQYFGPGTRLTVT.

The table lists this clone with a few counts. The V gene is TRBV7-6, the J gene TRBJ1-1; D not certain. The CDR3 consists of 13 residues. CDR1 and CDR2 (germline): SGHVS, FNYEAQ. V gave up 1 base and J gave up 11 bases, with 14 bases separating them. CDR3 sequence (DNA): TGTGCCAGCAGCTTAGGCAGTCGTACCGAGGCTTTCTTT. The encoded protein is CASSLGSRTEAFF.

Details on this clone: Other nucleotide sequences from this sample produce the same CDR3. The rearrangement uses TRBV9 and TRBJ2-7; 9 nucleotides align to TRBD1. This CDR3 has 15 amino acids. With 0 bases clipped from V and 3 bases from J, the junction kept 4 bases outside the gene matches. Germline CDR1 and CDR2: SGDLS and YYNGEE. CDR3 sequence (DNA): TGTGCCAGCAGCGTAGCAGGGACAGGGAACTACGAGCAGTACTTC. Translation: CASSVAGTGNYEQYF.

This chain uses TRBV4-3 with TRBJ2-2; D is possibly TRBD2 (6 bases). Germline CDR1 LGHNA, CDR2 YSLEER. The CDR3 runs 17 residues. Deletions cut 3 bases from V and 5 bases from J, with 19 bases between. The CDR3 region has the DNA TGCGCCAGCAGCCAGACTAGGGCGTTCCTGGTAACCGGGGAGCTGTTTTTT. Amino acid sequence: CASSQTRAFLVTGELFF.